This passage covers 24 T cell receptor beta chains from one sample sequenced in a study of cytomegalovirus exposure and HLA in healthy donors. The study ran its PCR with 60 Vbeta and 13 Jbeta primers. Assay: immunoSEQ multiplex PCR; the TCRdb copy retains only in-frame clones and omits some. Here the sample spans about 210,000 clones, about 85% being singletons. The sample comprised PBMCs. Every receptor here comes from a girl aged 2 to 9 in good health and CMV-seronegative.

The chain links TRBV2 to TRBJ2-5; TRBD1 is a possible D gene (5 bases). The J call could be wrong; TRBJ2-7 is a better fit for the DNA end. Looked up from germline, CDR1 is SNHLY and CDR2 is FYNNEI. The CDR3 is made up of 14 amino acids. The CDR3 DNA reads as TGTGCCAGCAAGAAGGGGTCGACAATCTACGAGCAGTACTTC. Protein: CASKKGSTIYEQYF.

The V gene is TRBV5-3, the J gene TRBJ2-1; 9 bases fit TRBD2. TRBV5-3 is flagged as an ORF with uncertain function. The CDR3 sequence is 15 residues long. The V gene end was trimmed by 5 bases and the J gene end by 7 bases; junction bases not matched to a gene: 10. The CDR3, as DNA: TGTGCCAGAAGTAGGATCGGTAGCGGGAGAAATGAGCAGTTCTTC. Encoded protein: CARSRIGSGRNEQFF.

The gene calls are TRBV7-8 and TRBJ1-1, with D possibly TRBD1 on 6 matching bases. This CDR3 region has 15 residues. Germline CDR1 SGHVS, CDR2 FQNEAQ. Between the trimmed V and J ends, which lost 1 base and 1 base, there was a span of 10 bases. CDR3 loop: CASSLEGGWNTEAFF. Here the CDR3 DNA reads TGTGCCAGCAGCTTAGAAGGGGGATGGAACACTGAAGCTTTCTTT.

The J gene is TRBJ1-6, the V gene TRBV5-1; D is possibly TRBD1 (5 bases). V was pared by 5 bases and J by 6 bases, with 15 bases between. Germline V gives CDR1 SGHRS, CDR2 YFSETQ. The CDR3 extends over 15 amino acids. In DNA, the CDR3 is TGCGCCAGCAGAACCCACAGGTTCACTAATTCACCCCTCCACTTT. This sequence encodes CASRTHRFTNSPLHF.

V gene TRBV25-1 combines with J gene TRBJ2-1, with TRBD1 matching over 9 bases. This CDR3 has 14 amino acids. V shed 6 bases, J shed 7 bases, and the junction held 7 bases outside the gene matches. Germline values: CDR1 MGHDK, CDR2 SYGVNS. CDR3 DNA sequence: TGTGCCAGCAGGAGACAGGGGGTTGGGAATGAGCAGTTCTTC. Translated, it gives CASRRQGVGNEQFF. Combining the CDR3 with reference TRBV25-1 and TRBJ2-1 gives the whole variable domain EADIYQTPRYLVIGTGKKITLECSQTMGHDKMYWYQQDPGMELHLIHYSYGVNSTEKGDLSSESTVSRIRTEHFPLTLESARPSHTSQYLCASRRQGVGNEQFFGPGTRLTVL.

The chain is built from TRBV6-1 and TRBJ2-5, with D possibly matching TRBD2 (5 bases). Germline lookup yields CDR1 MNHNS and CDR2 SASEGT. The V gene lost 6 bases and the J gene lost 5 bases, with 19 bases spanning the gap. This CDR3 is built from 15 residues. CDR3 coding DNA: TGTGCCAGCAGCTCGGGATGGTCCCTAAAGGAGACCCAGTACTTC. Translated: CASSSGWSLKETQYF.

This clone was counted once. J is TRBJ1-1 and V is TRBV2; 8 nucleotides agree with TRBD1. CDR3 length equals 13 residues. J gave up 6 bases and V 2 bases, and 2 bases lay outside the gene matches. Per the germline V gene, CDR1 is SNHLY and CDR2 is FYNNEI. For the CDR3, the DNA is TGTGCCAGCAGTGAAACGGACAGGGCTGAAGCTTTCTTT. It translates to CASSETDRAEAFF.

CDR3 residues: CASSGSGSLDEQFF. CDR3 nucleotide sequence: TGTGCCAGCAGTGGTAGCGGGAGTCTTGATGAGCAGTTCTTC. V and J are TRBV6-1 and TRBJ2-1; 9 bases line up with TRBD2. With V trimmed by 4 bases and J by 8 bases, 6 bases remained unmatched. Germline loops: CDR1 MNHNS, CDR2 SASEGT. The CDR3 contains 14 residues.

The V gene is TRBV13, the J gene TRBJ1-6; D gene unclear. V gave up 5 bases and J gave up 7 bases, with 9 bases separating them. The CDR3 covers 13 residues. CDR1 and CDR2 from the germline V gene are PRHDT and FYEKMQ (reference sequence). The CDR3 here is CASSPQQNSPLHF. CDR3 nucleotide sequence: TGTGCCAGCAGCCCCCAACAGAATTCACCCCTCCACTTT.

The chain uses TRBV6-6 and TRBJ2-5, with D tentatively TRBD2 (7 bases). The J call may not be correct, given that the DNA end is closer to TRBJ2-7. The CDR3 is 13 amino acids. The germline CDR1 and CDR2 sequences are MNHNY and SVGAGI (reference sequence). The CDR3, as DNA: TGTGCCAGCAGTAAAGGGGGGGTCTACGAGCAGTACTTC. Its translation: CASSKGGVYEQYF.

This clone was observed a few times. The chain uses TRBV5-1 and TRBJ2-1; 11 nucleotides line up with TRBD1. In germline, CDR1 is SGHRS, CDR2 YFSETQ. The CDR3 has 17 amino acids. With V trimmed by 3 bases and J by 1 base, 6 bases remained unmatched. Here the CDR3 reads CASSSGTGGFSYNEQFF. For the CDR3, the DNA is TGCGCCAGCAGCTCCGGGACAGGGGGATTTTCCTACAATGAGCAGTTCTTC.

This rearrangement joins TRBV6-5 to TRBJ2-2, with 9 bases fitting TRBD2. This CDR3 is 16 amino acids long. After removal of 2 bases from V and 8 bases from J, the junction contained 9 bases not matched to a gene. In germline, CDR1 is MNHEY, CDR2 SVGAGI. CDR3 sequence: CASSYLALAGWGELFF. In nucleotides, the CDR3 is TGTGCCAGCAGTTACCTGGCACTAGCGGGTTGGGGGGAGCTGTTTTTT.

This sequence joins TRBV5-6 and TRBJ1-2; 8 bases are a match to TRBD1. CDR1 SGHDT and CDR2 YYEEEE come from the germline V gene. V shed 1 base and J 4 bases; nucleotides not matched to a gene: 6. The CDR3 loop spans 15 amino acids. In DNA form, the CDR3 reads TGTGCCAGCAGCTTGATGGACAGGGACTTCTATGGCTACACCTTC. The encoded protein is CASSLMDRDFYGYTF.

This clone appeared a single time. The chain joins TRBV11-2 to TRBJ1-1, with D hard to call. The germline V and J ends were trimmed by 0 bases and 1 base, with 9 bases remaining between them. Germline CDR1 SGHAT, CDR2 FQNNGV. This CDR3 contains 15 residues. The CDR3 is CASSLERRGNTEAFF. CDR3 coding DNA: TGTGCCAGCAGCTTAGAAAGGAGAGGGAACACTGAAGCTTTCTTT.

The V gene is TRBV19, the J gene TRBJ1-1; possible D gene TRBD1, 5 bases. CDR3 length: 14 amino acids. The germline V gene has CDR1 LNHDA and CDR2 SQIVND (reference sequence). The V gene lost 6 bases and the J gene lost 0 bases, with 11 bases spanning the gap. The CDR3 region has the DNA TGTGCCAGTAGGAAGAACAGGTTGAACACTGAAGCTTTCTTT. It encodes CASRKNRLNTEAFF.

The V gene is TRBV4-1, the J gene TRBJ2-7; D possibly corresponds to TRBD1 (7 bases). V dropped 4 bases and J dropped 3 bases, with 13 bases sitting between them. The germline V gene has CDR1 MGHRA and CDR2 YSYEKL. The CDR3 runs to 14 residues. As DNA, the CDR3 is TGCGCCAGCAGCCCCGGGGGACAGAACTACGAGCAGTACTTC. It is translated as CASSPGGQNYEQYF.

CDR3 loop: CASSPFGGSGSTDTQYF. DNA for the CDR3: TGTGCCAGCAGTCCCTTTGGGGGTAGCGGGAGCACAGATACGCAGTATTTT. The V gene is TRBV27, the J gene TRBJ2-3; 7 positions match TRBD2. The CDR3 length is 17 residues. Germline CDR1 MNHEY, CDR2 SMNVEV (reference sequence). With V trimmed by 5 bases and J by 0 bases, 11 bases remained unmatched.

The rearrangement uses TRBV10-2 and TRBJ1-1; TRBD1 aligns across 7 bases. V shed 4 bases and J 4 bases; nucleotides not matched to a gene: 3. In germline, CDR1 is WSHSY, CDR2 SAAADI. The CDR3 runs 13 residues. CDR3 sequence: CASSVTGFTEAFF. The CDR3 nucleotides are TGCGCCAGCAGTGTGACAGGGTTCACTGAAGCTTTCTTT.

The chain has TRBV6-1 and TRBJ2-7, with unresolved D. The V gene's germline CDR1 is MNHNS and CDR2 SASEGT. The CDR3 has 13 residues. V dropped 4 bases and J dropped 3 bases, with 10 bases sitting between them. CDR3 residues: CASSVPGYYEQYF. The CDR3 nucleotides read TGTGCCAGCAGTGTACCAGGATACTACGAGCAGTACTTC.

J is TRBJ2-3 and V is TRBV4-2; 11 bases align to TRBD2. After removal of 4 bases from V and 4 bases from J, the junction contained 19 bases not matched to a gene. CDR1 LGHNA and CDR2 YNFKEQ come from the germline V gene. The CDR3 loop spans 20 amino acids. CDR3 in amino acids: CASSPYMTSGERKFPDTQYF. In nucleotides, the CDR3 is TGTGCCAGCAGCCCTTATATGACTAGCGGGGAACGTAAATTCCCAGATACGCAGTATTTT.

The chain uses TRBV5-8 and TRBJ1-3, with 7 bases identical to TRBD1. The CDR3 has 19 amino acids. Germline CDR1 and CDR2: SGHTS and YDEGEE. V shed 1 base, J shed 0 bases, and the junction held 13 bases outside the gene matches. The CDR3 here is CASSLTGTAFLSSGNTIYF. In DNA, the CDR3 is TGTGCCAGCAGCTTGACCGGGACAGCTTTTCTAAGCTCTGGAAACACCATATATTTT.

V and J are TRBV7-8 and TRBJ2-7; TRBD2 aligns across 8 bases. The CDR3 length is 15 residues. Per the germline V gene, CDR1 is SGHVS and CDR2 is FQNEAQ. J was trimmed by 4 bases and V by 5 bases; bases with no gene match: 10. CDR3 coding DNA: TGTGCCAGCAGCGGTGTAGCGGGAACGGGATACGAGCAGTACTTC. Encoded protein: CASSGVAGTGYEQYF.

The gene calls are TRBV29-1 and TRBJ2-1, with 7 bases that match TRBD1. V shed 2 bases, J shed 0 bases, and the junction held 7 bases outside the gene matches. The CDR3 has 16 amino acids. Germline CDR1 SQVTM, CDR2 ANQGSEA. CDR3 sequence reads: CSVEKGGRPSYNEQFF. The CDR3 DNA follows: TGCAGCGTTGAAAAAGGGGGCAGGCCCTCCTACAATGAGCAGTTCTTC.

V usage is TRBV2 and J usage is TRBJ2-3; tentative D call: TRBD2 (5 bases). V was clipped by 1 base and J by 11 bases, with 13 bases between them. The CDR3 runs 13 residues. CDR1 is SNHLY, CDR2 FYNNEI, per germline. The CDR3 bases are TGTGCCAGCAGTGAAGTTCCGGCGGCGGGGCAGTATTTT. This sequence encodes CASSEVPAAGQYF.